This T cell receptor beta chain originates from a study of CD8 T cells in Susac syndrome (dated by TCRdb to about 2019). At the level of the whole study: Whether CD8+ T cell activation and differentiation in Susac syndrome was antigen driven was tested using repertoire sequencing. Clonality of the CD8+ T cell repertoire was compared between more than 9 healthy donors, approximately 14 Susac syndrome patients and under 19 multiple sclerosis patients.

The research as a whole found: The TCR sequencing and HLA analysis was acknowledged to have included a relatively small number of individuals.

From the germline V gene, CDR1 is LGHNT and CDR2 is FRNRAP. Relative to germline, V is missing 5 bases and J is missing 3 bases, with 7 bases of the junction outside any gene match. The CDR3, cysteine through phenylalanine, is 15 amino acids long. Of all the DNA, just the CDR3 is kept, 45 bases in frame from base 1. Turning to this clonotype: Its recognized antigen is unknown. No per-base quality is available; no much larger clone lies one base away.

RNA was extracted with the RNeasy kit and about 0.5 to 1 ug was reverse transcribed using random hexamers. TCR beta CDR3 regions were amplified with the immunoSEQ multiplex PCR assay covering 54 Vbeta and 13 Jbeta segments. Bias from PCR amplification was corrected by using a synthetic template baseline for primer optimization and for computational correction. In the authors' own workflow: Reads were annotated to V, D and J genes according to IMGT and were analyzed with immunoSEQ Analyzer, with only productive sequences retained. Clonality was calculated as one minus the Shannon entropy normalized by log2 of the number of productive unique sequences. Public and private clones were assessed among the 100 most prevalent clones of each patient and control. Clones were defined as Susac-specific if absent from the healthy and MS cohorts, from more than 900 published viral clones and from other ImmuneACCESS disease sequences. Using fastp trimming at Q25 and MiXCR clonotype assembly, TCRdb reanalyzed the public sequencing data and kept in-frame beta chains. Each entry is one CDR3 protein sequence, shown with its most common DNA and genes. The V and J calls shown here were made by TCRdb, not taken from the authors' results. Across this sample there are some 450,000 distinct CDR3 sequences, with around 85% seen only once. Clones ranked in the top ten supply roughly 0.1% of the sample.

Peripheral blood CD8+ and CD4+ T cells from healthy donors, Susac syndrome patients and multiple sclerosis patients were profiled by high-throughput TCR beta sequencing. Multiple sclerosis controls were treatment-naive patients with stable or active relapsing-remitting disease fulfilling revised McDonald criteria. Bulk CD8+ and CD4+ T cells were purified by magnetic negative isolation, whereas CD8+ TEMRA cells were enriched by FACS. Blood was drawn into EDTA tubes, processed within 24 hours, and PBMCs were isolated by density gradient centrifugation. PBMCs intended for TCR sequencing were frozen in liquid nitrogen and were later thawed in a 37 degrees C water bath. The sorted or isolated CD4+, CD8+ and CD8+ TEMRA cells reached a purity of at least 90%.

The TCR was taken from a human donor with multiple sclerosis. The chain is assembled from TRBV12-5 and TRBJ2-7; 10 central bases correspond to TRBD1. Specimen: CD8+ T cells from PBMCs. The nucleotides read TGTGCTAGTGGTACTGCCGGGACAGGGGTCTACGAGCAGTACTTC. This codes for CASGTAGTGVYEQYF.